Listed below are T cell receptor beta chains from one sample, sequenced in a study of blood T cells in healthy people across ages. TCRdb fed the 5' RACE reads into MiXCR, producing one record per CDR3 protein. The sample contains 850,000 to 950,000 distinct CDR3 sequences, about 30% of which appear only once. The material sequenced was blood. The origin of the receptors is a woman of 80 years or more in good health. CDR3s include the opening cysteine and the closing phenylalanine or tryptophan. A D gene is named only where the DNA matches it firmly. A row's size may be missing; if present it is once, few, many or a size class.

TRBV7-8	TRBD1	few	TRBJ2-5	CASSLVRGAWDSQETQYF	TGTGCCAGCAGCTTAGTTCGAGGGGCCTGGGACAGCCAAGAGACCCAGTACTTC
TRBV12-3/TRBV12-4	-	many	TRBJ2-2	CASSPGRVAGELFF	TGTGCCAGCAGTCCTGGGCGGGTGGCCGGGGAGCTGTTTTTT
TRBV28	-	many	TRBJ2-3	CASRIGGDTQYF	TGTGCCTCCCGGATCGGAGGGGATACGCAGTATTTT
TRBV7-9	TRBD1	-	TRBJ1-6	CASSPTQTGGNSPLHF	TGTGCCAGCAGCCCCACCCAAACAGGGGGTAATTCACCCCTCCACTTT
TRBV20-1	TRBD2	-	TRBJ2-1	CSAHNLASGRSEQFF	TGCAGTGCTCACAACCTGGCTAGCGGGAGGTCTGAGCAGTTCTTC
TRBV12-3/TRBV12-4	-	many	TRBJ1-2	CASRGYGESGYGYTF	TGTGCCAGCAGGGGGTACGGGGAATCGGGCTATGGCTACACCTTC
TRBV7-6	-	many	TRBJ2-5	CASSLSWTGGQETQYF	TGTGCCAGCAGCCTTAGTTGGACTGGTGGGCAAGAGACCCAGTACTTC
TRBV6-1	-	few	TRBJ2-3	CASSEGGGRTDTQYF	TGTGCCAGCAGTGAAGGGGGAGGCCGCACAGATACGCAGTATTTT
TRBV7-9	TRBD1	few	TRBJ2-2	CASSLHTGTGYRRTGELFF	TGTGCCAGCAGCTTGCATACCGGGACAGGGTATCGTCGCACCGGGGAGCTGTTTTTT
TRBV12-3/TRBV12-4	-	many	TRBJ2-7	CASSFPGDIYEQYF	TGTGCCAGCAGTTTTCCAGGGGATATCTACGAGCAGTACTTC
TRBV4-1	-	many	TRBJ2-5	CASSHPQETQYF	TGCGCCAGCAGCCATCCCCAAGAGACCCAGTACTTC
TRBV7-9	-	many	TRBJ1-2	CASSPDPNYGYTF	TGTGCCAGCAGCCCAGACCCTAACTATGGCTACACCTTC
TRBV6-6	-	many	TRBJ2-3	CASSYSRGSTDTQYF	TGTGCCAGCAGTTACTCGAGGGGTTCCACAGATACGCAGTATTTT
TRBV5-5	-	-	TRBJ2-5	CASSSGQLQETQHF	TGTGCCAGCAGCTCAGGACAACTCCAAGAGACCCAGCACTTC
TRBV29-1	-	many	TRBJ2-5	CSVSPLQETQYF	TGCAGCGTCTCCCCACTTCAAGAGACCCAGTACTTC
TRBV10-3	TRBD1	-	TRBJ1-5	CAIRQGYSQPQHF	TGTGCCATTCGACAGGGCTATAGTCAGCCCCAGCATTTT
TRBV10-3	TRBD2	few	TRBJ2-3	CAVKTSGGLDTQYF	TGTGCCGTCAAGACTAGCGGGGGTCTAGATACGCAGTATTTT
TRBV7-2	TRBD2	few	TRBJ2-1	CASSLGGGGNFNEQFF	TGTGCCAGCAGCTTAGGGGGCGGGGGTAATTTCAATGAGCAGTTCTTC
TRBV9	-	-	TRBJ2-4	CASSARSDPKNIQYF	TGTGCCAGCAGCGCCCGGAGCGATCCCAAAAACATTCAGTACTTC
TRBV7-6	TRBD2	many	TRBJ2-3	CASSFRLAGGQDTQYF	TGTGCCAGCAGCTTTAGACTAGCGGGGGGGCAAGATACGCAGTATTTT
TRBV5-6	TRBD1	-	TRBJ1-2	CASSRGTEHGYTF	TGTGCCAGCAGCAGAGGGACAGAGCATGGCTACACCTTC
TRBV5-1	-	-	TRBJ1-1	CASRDGGWAEAFF	TGCGCCAGCAGGGACGGGGGCTGGGCTGAAGCTTTCTTT
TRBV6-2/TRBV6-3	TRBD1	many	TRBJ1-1	CASSSQGARNTEAFF	TGTGCCAGCAGTTCACAGGGGGCCCGGAACACTGAAGCTTTCTTT
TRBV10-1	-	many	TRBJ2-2	CASSESGTGELFF	TGCGCCAGCAGTGAATCGGGGACGGGGGAGCTGTTTTTT
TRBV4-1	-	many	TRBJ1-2	CASSQDETKTNYGYTF	TGCGCCAGCAGCCAAGATGAAACAAAGACTAACTATGGCTACACCTTC
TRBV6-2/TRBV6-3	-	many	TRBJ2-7	CASSLLSGGHYEQYF	TGTGCCAGCAGCCTCCTGTCGGGGGGCCACTACGAGCAGTACTTC
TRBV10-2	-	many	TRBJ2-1	CASRHRGMHNEQFF	TGCGCCAGCAGACACCGGGGGATGCACAATGAGCAGTTCTTC
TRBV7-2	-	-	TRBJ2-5	CASSLLLGQGGETQYF	TGTGCCAGCAGCTTACTTCTCGGGCAGGGTGGTGAGACCCAGTACTTC
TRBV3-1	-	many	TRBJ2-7	CASSHRDSLPEEQYF	TGTGCCAGCAGCCACCGGGACTCGCTCCCCGAGGAGCAGTACTTC
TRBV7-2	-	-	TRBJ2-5	CASSFTAGGGGETQYF	TGTGCCAGCAGCTTTACGGCTGGCGGGGGCGGAGAGACCCAGTACTTC
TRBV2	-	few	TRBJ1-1	CASSRRDSYSEAFF	TGTGCCAGCAGTCGGAGGGACTCCTATTCAGAAGCTTTCTTT
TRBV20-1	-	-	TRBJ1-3	CSAEKGGGNTRYF	TGCAGTGCTGAAAAGGGGGGGGGAAACACCAGATATTTT
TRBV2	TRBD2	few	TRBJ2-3	CASKELAGPTDTQYF	TGTGCCAGCAAGGAACTAGCGGGCCCCACAGATACGCAGTATTTT
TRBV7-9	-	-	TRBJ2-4	CASSWDPLGEQYF	TGTGCCAGCAGCTGGGACCCCCTTGGGGAGCAGTACTTC
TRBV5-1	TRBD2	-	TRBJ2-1	CASSLAGGVNREQFF	TGCGCCAGCAGCTTAGCGGGGGGGGTCAATAGAGAGCAGTTCTTC
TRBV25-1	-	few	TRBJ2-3	CASKEWGTDTQYF	TGTGCCAGCAAGGAATGGGGAACAGATACGCAGTATTTT
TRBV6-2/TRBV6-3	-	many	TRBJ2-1	CASSYGRGPYNEQFF	TGTGCCAGCAGTTACGGGCGGGGGCCCTACAATGAGCAGTTCTTC
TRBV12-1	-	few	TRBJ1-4	CASTMTPTNEKLFF	TGTGCCAGCACGATGACCCCAACTAATGAAAAACTGTTTTTT
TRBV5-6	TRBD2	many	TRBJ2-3	CASSPPVGSGGESTDTQYF	TGTGCCAGCAGCCCCCCGGTCGGTAGCGGGGGGGAGAGCACAGATACGCAGTATTTT
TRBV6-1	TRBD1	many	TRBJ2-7	CASSVTGTGGDEQYF	TGTGCCAGCAGTGTTACCGGGACAGGGGGTGACGAGCAGTACTTC
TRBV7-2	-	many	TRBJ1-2	CASSLSGPNYGYTF	TGTGCCAGCAGCTTATCAGGGCCAAACTATGGCTACACCTTC